One sample yielded the 16 T cell receptor beta chains listed below, sequenced in a study of siplizumab effects on memory and regulatory T cells. Sequencing was performed with immunoSEQ multiplex PCR; in TCRdb, only in-frame clones are kept and a portion is missing. Of tens of thousands of clones listed, about 90% are singletons. Sample: CD8+ T cells sorted from blood. These receptors came from a human donor in good health.

The CDR3 loop reads CASSHELAGTYEQYF. CDR3 sequence (DNA): TGTGCCAGCAGCCACGAACTAGCGGGGACCTACGAGCAGTACTTC. The chain recombines TRBV7-9 with TRBJ2-7; 10 nucleotides match TRBD2. The CDR3 covers 15 residues. J lost 2 bases, V lost 5 bases, and 6 bases had no gene match. Germline CDR1 reads SEHNR; CDR2 reads FQNEAQ (reference sequence).

V gene TRBV4-1 combines with J gene TRBJ2-1; the D is unclear. In germline, CDR1 is MGHRA, CDR2 YSYEKL. V lost 4 bases to trimming and J lost 15 bases, with 16 bases between them. The CDR3 runs 12 residues. As DNA, the CDR3 is TGCGCCAGCAGCCCCGAACCGGACCTCCGGTTCTTC. Protein sequence: CASSPEPDLRFF.

The V and J genes are TRBV14 and TRBJ2-1; D is perhaps TRBD2 (5 bases). Between the trimmed V and J ends, which lost 0 bases and 0 bases, there was a span of 12 bases. Germline V lookup: CDR1 SGHDN, CDR2 FVKESK. The length of the CDR3 is 17 residues. The chain's CDR3 is CASSQDRGNPSYNEQFF. The CDR3 nucleotides are TGTGCCAGCAGCCAAGACCGGGGTAATCCCTCCTACAATGAGCAGTTCTTC.

This chain joins TRBV4-1 and TRBJ2-1; D may correspond to TRBD1 or TRBD2 (5 bases each). Germline loops: CDR1 MGHRA, CDR2 YSYEKL. The CDR3 totals 15 residues. Trimming removed 1 base at V and 8 bases at J, with 15 bases between. For the CDR3, the DNA is TGCGCCAGCAGCCAAGCAGGAGGCAGGGACCATGAGCAGTTCTTC. Translation gives CASSQAGGRDHEQFF.

The chain couples TRBV7-9 to TRBJ1-6; D unclear. V lost 0 bases and J lost 5, with 14 bases in between. There are 17 residues in the CDR3. The germline gives CDR1 SEHNR, CDR2 FQNEAQ (reference sequence). In DNA, the CDR3 is TGTGCCAGCAGCTTAGCGATAGAGGTACCGGATAATTCACCCCTCCACTTT. It encodes CASSLAIEVPDNSPLHF.

The chain recombines TRBV14 with TRBJ2-3, with 12 positions matching TRBD2. The germline CDR1 and CDR2 sequences are SGHDN and FVKESK. Losses at the gene ends were 5 bases for V and 4 bases for J; bases not matched to a gene: 4. The CDR3 is made up of 15 amino acids. In DNA form, the CDR3 reads TGTGCCAGCAGCGAAGGACTAGCGGGGCCAGATACGCAGTATTTT. As protein: CASSEGLAGPDTQYF.

The DNA of the CDR3 is TGTGCCAGCAGCTTGGGACTGCATTCCTACGAGCAGTACTTC. It translates to CASSLGLHSYEQYF. The chain combines TRBV7-6 with TRBJ2-7, with a tentative D call TRBD2 (6 bases). The germline V gene encodes CDR1 SGHVS and CDR2 FNYEAQ. Trimming removed 3 bases from V and 1 base from J, with 10 bases in between. This CDR3 is built from 14 residues.

CDR3 sequence (DNA): TGTGCCAGCAGCTCGTCCCAGGGACAGCCCCAGCATTTT. Its translation is CASSSSQGQPQHF. The rearrangement links TRBV7-6 to TRBJ1-5, with D possibly TRBD1 on 5 matching bases. Trimming shortened V by 4 bases and J by 7 bases, and 11 bases separated the two germline ends. Germline V lookup: CDR1 SGHVS, CDR2 FNYEAQ. This CDR3 has 13 amino acids.

The chain uses TRBV11-2 and TRBJ1-1; D remains ambiguous. V was cut by 2 bases and J by 4 bases, with 20 bases left in between. The CDR3 has 17 residues. The germline V gene encodes CDR1 SGHAT and CDR2 FQNNGV. The CDR3 nucleotides are TGTGCCAGCAGCTTATACCCCGAGACGGGAACGGGCACTGAAGCTTTCTTT. Amino acids: CASSLYPETGTGTEAFF.

The chain links TRBV4-1 to TRBJ2-5; the D is unclear. Germline lookup yields CDR1 MGHRA and CDR2 YSYEKL. Trimming removed 0 bases at V and 5 bases at J, with 10 bases between. The CDR3 covers 14 residues. The CDR3 nucleotides read TGCGCCAGCAGCCAAGACGCTGTTGGGGAGACCCAGTACTTC. It is translated as CASSQDAVGETQYF.

This clone was seen just once. The chain carries TRBV6-6 and TRBJ2-7; 9 nucleotides line up with TRBD2. The germline gives CDR1 MNHNY, CDR2 SVGAGI (reference sequence). After removal of 2 bases from V and 6 bases from J, the junction contained 8 bases not matched to a gene. The CDR3 consists of 15 residues. The DNA for the CDR3 is TGTGCCAGCAGTTACCTCGGACTAGCGATAGGCGAGCAGTACTTC. This translates into CASSYLGLAIGEQYF.

The chain employs TRBV5-1 and TRBJ2-4, with 10 positions matching TRBD1. Trimming cost V 0 bases and J 0 bases; bases outside gene matches: 9. The CDR3 consists of 19 residues. Germline V CDR1 and CDR2: SGHRS, YFSETQ. DNA for the CDR3: TGCGCCAGCAGCTTGGGGACAGGGGGTTACGAACTAGCCAAAAACATTCAGTACTTC. Translation: CASSLGTGGYELAKNIQYF.

The chain carries TRBV6-1 and TRBJ1-2; no reliable D call. CDR1 is MNHNS, CDR2 SASEGT, per germline. The CDR3 length is 10 residues. The germline V and J ends were trimmed by 1 base and 14 bases, with 8 bases remaining between them. The CDR3 sequence: CASSEGVQTF. DNA of the CDR3: TGTGCCAGCAGTGAAGGTGTTCAGACCTTC.

The chain employs TRBV9 and TRBJ2-3; D unresolved. There are 16 residues in the CDR3. The germline V gene encodes CDR1 SGDLS and CDR2 YYNGEE. Trimming shortened V by 0 bases and J by 2 bases, and 13 bases separated the two germline ends. As DNA, the CDR3 is TGTGCCAGCAGCGTAGGAGGTCCTTACCCCACAGATACGCAGTATTTT. This gives the protein CASSVGGPYPTDTQYF.

This clone is a singleton in its sample. V and J are TRBV7-9 and TRBJ2-7; D call uncertain. V was trimmed by 4 bases and J by 5 bases, leaving 21 bases between them. Per germline, CDR1 SEHNR and CDR2 FQNEAQ (reference sequence). CDR3 length: 16 residues. The CDR3 protein is CASSSLRALSYDEQYF. The CDR3 DNA is TGTGCCAGCAGCTCCCTCCGAGCTCTATCTTATGACGAGCAGTACTTC.

This rearrangement joins TRBV2 to TRBJ1-6; possibly TRBD1 for D (5 bases). Trimming left V 5 bases short and J 7 bases short, with 15 bases between. The V gene's germline CDR1 is SNHLY and CDR2 FYNNEI. This CDR3 is built from 15 residues. The CDR3 is CASSFRAGQNSPLHF. In nucleotides, the CDR3 is TGTGCCAGCAGTTTCCGGGCAGGGCAGAATTCACCCCTCCACTTT.